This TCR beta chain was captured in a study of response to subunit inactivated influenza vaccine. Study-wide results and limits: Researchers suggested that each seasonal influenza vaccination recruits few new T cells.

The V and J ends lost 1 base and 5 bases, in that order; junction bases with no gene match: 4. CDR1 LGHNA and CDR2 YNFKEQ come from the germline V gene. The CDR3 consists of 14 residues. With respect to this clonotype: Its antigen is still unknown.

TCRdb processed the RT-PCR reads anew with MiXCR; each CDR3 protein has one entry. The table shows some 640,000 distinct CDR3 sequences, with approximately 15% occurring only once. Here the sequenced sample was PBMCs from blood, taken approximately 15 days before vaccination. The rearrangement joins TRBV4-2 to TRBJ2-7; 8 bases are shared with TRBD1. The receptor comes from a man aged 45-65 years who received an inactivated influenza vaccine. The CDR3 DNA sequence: TGTGCCAGCAGCCAAGGGACAGGGCAGGACGAGCAGTACTTC. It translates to CASSQGTGQDEQYF.